The TCR beta chain under discussion was sequenced for a study of T cells in Graves' hyperthyroidism and ophthalmopathy. From RNA transcripts, TCR beta CDR3 regions were amplified. The HTBI primer set drove a first-round RT-PCR of the TCR CDR3. TCRdb passed the multiplex PCR reads through MiXCR, listing each CDR3 protein once. The sample includes hundreds of thousands of distinct CDR3 sequences, about 20% of them seen just once. CDR1 is LGHNA and CDR2 is YNFKEQ in the germline V gene. The CDR3 extends over 15 amino acids. Trimming left V 3 bases short and J 2 bases short, with 12 bases between. The rearrangement links TRBV4-2 to TRBJ2-3, with D perhaps TRBD2 (6 bases). The TCR was taken from a man in his forties with Graves' ophthalmopathy. Input material: blood. CDR3 sequence: CASSQRDSFTDTQYF. DNA for the CDR3: TGTGCCAGCAGCCAGAGGGACTCCTTCACAGATACGCAGTATTTT.